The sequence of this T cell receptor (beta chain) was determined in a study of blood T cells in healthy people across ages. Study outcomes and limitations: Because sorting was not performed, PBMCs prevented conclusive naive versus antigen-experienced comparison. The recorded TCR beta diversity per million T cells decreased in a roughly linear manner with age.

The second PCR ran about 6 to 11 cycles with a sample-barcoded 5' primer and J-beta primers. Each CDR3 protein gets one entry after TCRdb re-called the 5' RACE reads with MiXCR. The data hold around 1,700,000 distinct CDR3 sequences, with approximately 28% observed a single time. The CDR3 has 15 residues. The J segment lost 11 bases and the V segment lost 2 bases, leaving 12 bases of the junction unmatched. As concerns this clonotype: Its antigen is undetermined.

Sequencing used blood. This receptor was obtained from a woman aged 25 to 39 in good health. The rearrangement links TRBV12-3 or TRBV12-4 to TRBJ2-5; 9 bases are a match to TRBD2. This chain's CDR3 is CASSLSSGRIWEQYF. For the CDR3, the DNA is TGTGCCAGCAGTTTAAGTAGCGGGAGAATTTGGGAGCAGTACTTC.